The 16 T cell receptor beta chains in this list originate from one sample, sequenced in a study of cytomegalovirus exposure and HLA in healthy donors (dated by TCRdb to the late 2010s). Library preparation used the immunoSEQ multiplex PCR assay. For the multiplex PCR, a mixture combining 60 forward primers for TCR Vbeta segments and 13 reverse primers for TCR Jbeta segments was used. This immuneACCESS table, as held by TCRdb, lists in-frame sequences with V and J called but not all clones. Of the missing ones, under half trace to an unresolved V gene in checked studies; the others have no known cause. This sample lists about 130,000 clones; about 72% were detected once. In total, the top ten clones hold 1.4% to 1.5% of the sample. Sequenced sample: PBMCs. All receptors derive from a female donor in good health and CMV-seronegative.

In regard to this clone: With a far larger clone one base away, a read error is the likely cause. The chain combines TRBV7-9 with TRBJ1-1; maybe TRBD1 (5 bases). The CDR3 has 13 amino acids. V was shortened by 2 bases and J by 1 base, with 5 bases between the two germline ends. Germline CDR1 reads SEHNR; CDR2 reads FQNEAQ (reference sequence). The CDR3: CASSLTGNTEAFF. CDR3 coding DNA: TGTGCCAGCAGCTTAACAGGGAACACTGAAGCTTTCTTT.

The chain is built from TRBV18 and TRBJ2-3; D is ambiguous. Germline values: CDR1 KGHSH, CDR2 LQKENI. V lost 3 bases and J 2 bases, leaving 15 bases between the germline ends. This CDR3 has 16 residues. The CDR3 DNA reads TGTGCCAGCTCACCCCCCGGTGGAGTGATCACAGATACGCAGTATTTT. Amino acid sequence: CASSPPGGVITDTQYF.

V is TRBV7-6 and J is TRBJ2-2; D call uncertain. Trimming stripped 3 bases from V and 4 bases from J, with 12 bases between. This CDR3 contains 15 residues. The germline V gene has CDR1 SGHVS and CDR2 FNYEAQ. This CDR3 reads CASSFPSSGTGELFF. The CDR3 nucleotides are TGTGCCAGCAGCTTTCCCTCATCGGGCACCGGGGAGCTGTTTTTT.

A note on this clone: The junction departs from the called germline gene at one end, perhaps through a read error. The chain combines TRBV9 with TRBJ2-7, with TRBD2 identical over 8 bases. CDR1 is SGDLS, CDR2 YYNGEE, per germline. CDR3 length: 12 amino acids. The DNA of the CDR3 is TGTGCCAGCAGCGTAGTGGGGACTAGATCAGGCTTC. It encodes CASSVVGTRSGF.

The rearrangement links TRBV11-3 to TRBJ2-2; D is uncertain. This CDR3 comprises 12 residues. V was trimmed by 5 bases and J by 6 bases, leaving 7 bases between them. CDR1 and CDR2 (germline): SGHNT, YENEEA. The CDR3 spells CASSPKPGELFF. The CDR3 DNA reads as TGTGCCAGCAGCCCCAAGCCCGGGGAGCTGTTTTTT.

On this clone itself: Germline and junction disagree at one end, which may indicate a read error. Distinct nucleotide sequences in the sample also encode this CDR3. CDR3 amino acids: CASSLGGQETQYF. The CDR3 coding sequence is TGTGCTAGCAGCTTAGGCGGGCAAGAGACCCAGTACTTC. The genes are TRBV7-7 and TRBJ2-5; tentative D call: TRBD2 (5 bases). Germline CDR1 is SSHAT and CDR2 is FNYEAQ (reference sequence). The CDR3 is 13 residues long.

The chain combines TRBV6-5 with TRBJ2-1; the match to TRBD2 covers 10 bases. The CDR3 runs 14 residues. V was clipped by 5 bases and J by 4 bases; unmatched bases: 2. The germline V gene encodes CDR1 MNHEY and CDR2 SVGAGI. CDR3 region: CASSELAGYNEQFF. CDR3 DNA: TGTGCCAGCAGTGAACTAGCGGGGTACAATGAGCAGTTCTTC.

V is TRBV4-2 and J is TRBJ2-2, with TRBD1 matching over 10 bases. The CDR3 extends over 15 amino acids. Trimming removed 3 bases from V and 5 bases from J; junction bases left unmatched: 3. Germline lookup yields CDR1 LGHNA and CDR2 YNFKEQ. The DNA of the CDR3 is TGTGCCAGCAGCCAGGGACAGGGGCAGACCGGGGAGCTGTTTTTT. Translating gives CASSQGQGQTGELFF.

The rearrangement uses TRBV6-5 and TRBJ2-5; the match to TRBD1 covers 9 bases. The germline gives CDR1 MNHEY, CDR2 SVGAGI. This CDR3 comprises 16 residues. Trimming removed 2 bases from V and 5 bases from J; junction bases left unmatched: 9. CDR3 protein: CASSYLRTGGGETQYF. The CDR3 bases are TGTGCCAGCAGTTACCTACGTACAGGGGGCGGGGAGACCCAGTACTTC.

The V call is TRBV6-5, the J call TRBJ2-4; tentatively, D is TRBD2 (6 bases). Trimming took off 11 bases at V and 9 bases at J, with 23 bases between the two ends. This CDR3 contains 14 residues. Per the germline V gene, CDR1 is MNHEY and CDR2 is SVGAGI. CDR3 sequence: CASRSGLAPSIQYF. In DNA form, the CDR3 reads TGTGCCTCCCGAAGTGGTCTAGCGCCTAGCATTCAGTACTTC.

This chain joins TRBV5-1 and TRBJ2-5; 7 nucleotides line up with TRBD1. Germline V gene sequence: CDR1 SGHRS, CDR2 YFSETQ. V shed 0 bases and J 1 base; nucleotides not matched to a gene: 3. CDR3 length equals 15 residues. Written as DNA, the CDR3 is TGCGCCAGCAGCTTGGGAAACAGGGGCCAAGAGACCCAGTACTTC. Amino acid sequence: CASSLGNRGQETQYF.

This clone was detected a few times. The J gene is TRBJ1-5, the V gene TRBV10-3; TRBD1 is a possible D gene (5 bases). The CDR3 loop spans 12 amino acids. With 9 bases removed from V and 3 bases from J, the gap between germline ends came to 9 bases. CDR1 and CDR2 (germline): ENHRY, SYGVKD. CDR3 DNA: TGTGCCATAGGGGCTAACAATCAGCCCCAGCATTTT. As protein: CAIGANNQPQHF.

CDR3: CASSKGTGDTEAFF. CDR3 coding DNA: TGCGCCAGCAGCAAGGGGACAGGGGACACTGAAGCTTTCTTT. V is TRBV5-1 and J is TRBJ1-1; TRBD1 matches 10 bases. The ends lost 4 bases at V and 3 bases at J; junction bases unmatched: 3. The V gene's germline CDR1 is SGHRS and CDR2 YFSETQ. There are 14 residues in the CDR3.

The rearrangement links TRBV27 to TRBJ2-5; 12 positions match TRBD2. V lost 5 bases, J lost 3 bases, and 1 base stayed unmatched. This CDR3 is built from 14 residues. The germline V gene has CDR1 MNHEY and CDR2 SMNVEV (reference sequence). CDR3 sequence reads: CASSRTSGEETQYF. The CDR3 DNA reads as TGTGCCAGCAGTAGGACTAGCGGGGAAGAGACCCAGTACTTC.

The rearrangement uses TRBV7-3 and TRBJ1-2; perhaps TRBD1 as D (6 bases). This CDR3 contains 15 residues. Germline CDR1 SGHTA, CDR2 FQGTGA. Trimming stripped 5 bases from V and 3 bases from J, with 16 bases between. This chain's CDR3 is CASSPRGGADYGYTF. The CDR3 DNA sequence: TGTGCCAGCAGCCCAAGGGGGGGCGCAGACTATGGCTACACCTTC.

The V gene is TRBV19, the J gene TRBJ1-1, with TRBD1 matching over 7 bases. The CDR3 runs 15 residues. V lost 5 bases, J lost 0 bases, and 6 bases stayed unmatched. Germline V gene lookup returns CDR1 LNHDA and CDR2 SQIVND (reference sequence). The chain's CDR3 is CASSVPGQMNTEAFF. In nucleotides, the CDR3 is TGTGCCAGTAGTGTCCCGGGACAGATGAACACTGAAGCTTTCTTT.